The rows below give T cell receptor beta chains drawn from one sample of a study of shared T cell receptors in the human thymus. Sequencing was performed with immunoSEQ multiplex PCR; in TCRdb, only in-frame clones are kept and a portion is missing. The data show approximately 730,000 clones, with around 85% seen just once and roughly 0.01% held by the top ten. These data were also filed under a second study, of human thymus T cells.

The sample was thymocytes. These receptors came from a girl under three years old with a congenital heart defect. CDR3s include the opening cysteine and the closing phenylalanine or tryptophan. D genes are given only for firm matches. Rows give clone size only sometimes, using once, few, many, or a class for an expanded clone.

>TRBV5-1|15|TRBJ2-1|NA|NA
CASSLLGDTNNEQFF
TGCGCCAGCAGCTTGCTGGGGGACACCAACAATGAGCAGTTCTTC
>TRBV5-6|16|TRBJ2-1|TRBD2|NA
CASSASTSGGDNEQFF
TGTGCCAGCAGCGCCTCGACTAGCGGGGGAGACAATGAGCAGTTCTTC
>TRBV7-9|15|TRBJ2-7|NA|NA
CASSYGPTGTYEQYF
TGTGCCAGCAGCTACGGACCGACAGGTACCTACGAGCAGTACTTC
>TRBV2|16|TRBJ1-1|NA|NA
CASSGGQGSPNTEAFF
TGTGCCAGCAGTGGGGGGCAAGGGTCCCCGAACACTGAAGCTTTCTTT
>TRBV19|20|TRBJ1-5|NA|NA
CASSINPLTAAGEYNQPQHF
TGTGCCAGTAGTATCAACCCGCTTACGGCAGCGGGGGAGTACAATCAGCCCCAGCATTTT
>TRBV7-6|15|TRBJ2-1|NA|NA
CASTKGLLTGNEQFF
TGTGCCAGCACGAAAGGGCTCCTCACAGGCAATGAGCAGTTCTTC
>TRBV29-1|13|TRBJ1-3|NA|NA
CSVERGLGNTIYF
TGCAGCGTTGAAAGAGGGTTGGGAAACACCATATATTTT
>TRBV11-3|17|TRBJ2-7|TRBD1|NA
CASSPDHPDRGSYEQYF
TGTGCCAGCAGCCCCGACCACCCGGACAGGGGATCCTACGAGCAGTACTTC
>TRBV29-1|16|TRBJ2-3|NA|once
CSVEGQGPYPRYPQYF
TGCAGCGTTGAAGGTCAGGGTCCCTATCCTCGATACCCGCAGTATTTT
>TRBV5-4|17|TRBJ1-2|NA|NA
CASNLRDTPRESYGYTF
TGTGCCAGCAACCTCCGGGACACACCAAGGGAGAGCTATGGCTACACCTTC
>TRBV5-1|17|TRBJ1-1|NA|NA
CASSLLGQADGNTEAFF
TGCGCCAGCAGCTTATTGGGGCAGGCGGATGGGAACACTGAAGCTTTCTTT
>TRBV30|14|TRBJ2-3|NA|NA
CAWSPGLRRDTQYF
TGTGCCTGGTCCCCGGGACTCCGCCGGGATACGCAGTATTTT
>TRBV5-1|19|TRBJ2-3|TRBD2|once
CASSLGPGTSGGALDTQYF
TGCGCCAGCAGCCTCGGGCCCGGGACTAGCGGGGGGGCCTTGGATACGCAGTATTTT
>TRBV2|17|TRBJ2-2|TRBD2|NA
CASSETSGVSNTGELFF
TGTGCCAGCAGCGAGACTAGCGGGGTATCAAACACCGGGGAGCTGTTTTTT
>TRBV2|15|TRBJ1-1|NA|NA
CASSEAGGAGTEAFF
TGTGCCAGCAGTGAAGCTGGGGGGGCCGGGACTGAAGCTTTCTTT
>TRBV25-1|14|TRBJ1-6|TRBD1|once
CASGGGRVGSPLHF
TGTGCCAGCGGAGGGGGCAGGGTCGGTTCACCCCTCCACTTT
>TRBV28|16|TRBJ2-7|NA|NA
CASSSSQGTSSYEQYF
TGTGCCAGCAGTTCCTCCCAGGGGACCTCGTCCTACGAGCAGTACTTC
>TRBV28|17|TRBJ1-1|TRBD1|NA
CASSLWDRGKWDTEAFF
TGTGCCAGCAGTTTGTGGGACAGGGGGAAGTGGGACACTGAAGCTTTCTTT
>TRBV6-1|15|TRBJ2-7|NA|NA
CASSRAEGGTNEQYF
TGTGCCAGCAGTAGGGCTGAGGGAGGCACCAACGAGCAGTACTTC
>TRBV7-2|15|TRBJ2-1|TRBD2|NA
CASSSSGGRHNEQFF
TGTGCCAGCAGCAGTAGCGGGGGAAGACACAATGAGCAGTTCTTC
>TRBV2|15|TRBJ1-6|NA|NA
CASREKVRVNSPLHF
TGTGCCAGCAGGGAAAAGGTCAGGGTAAATTCACCCCTCCACTTT
>TRBV19|16|TRBJ2-1|TRBD2|NA
CASRSSSGPSYNEQFF
TGTGCCAGTAGGTCCTCTAGCGGGCCCTCCTACAATGAGCAGTTCTTC
>TRBV25-1|16|TRBJ2-1|TRBD2|NA
CASSESRGATNNEQFF
TGTGCCAGCAGTGAATCGCGGGGGGCCACGAACAATGAGCAGTTCTTC
>TRBV2|14|TRBJ2-1|NA|once
CASSDVSGVGPQFF
TGTGCCAGCAGTGATGTTTCGGGAGTGGGGCCACAGTTCTTC
>TRBV4-2|17|TRBJ1-3|TRBD1|NA
CASTLGTGAFSGNTIYF
TGTGCCAGCACCCTAGGGACAGGGGCCTTCTCTGGAAACACCATATATTTT
>TRBV19|11|TRBJ1-1|NA|once
CATGGHTEAFF
TGTGCCACTGGAGGGCACACTGAAGCTTTCTTT
>TRBV7-2|15|TRBJ2-1|NA|NA
CASSLEGRGGDEQFF
TGTGCCAGCAGCTTAGAGGGTAGGGGAGGCGATGAGCAGTTCTTC
>TRBV19|15|TRBJ2-1|TRBD2|NA
CASSIVAGSVREQFF
TGTGCCAGTAGTATAGTAGCGGGGTCCGTTAGGGAGCAGTTCTTC
>TRBV5-1|15|TRBJ1-3|NA|NA
CASSPRQRSGNTIYF
TGCGCCAGCAGCCCCCGACAGCGCTCTGGAAACACCATATATTTT
>TRBV4-1|17|TRBJ1-6|NA|few
CASSQDSPPRGNSPLHF
TGCGCCAGCAGCCAAGATAGTCCCCCTAGGGGTAATTCACCCCTCCACTTT
>TRBV11-1|13|TRBJ1-1|NA|NA
CASSLDSALVAFF
TGTGCCAGCAGCTTAGATTCCGCGCTGGTAGCTTTCTTT
>TRBV28|15|TRBJ1-2|NA|NA
CASSLRSRKVYGYTF
TGTGCCAGCAGTTTACGATCGCGTAAAGTCTATGGCTACACCTTC
>TRBV2|13|TRBJ1-2|NA|once
CASIKGPDYGYTF
TGTGCCAGCATTAAGGGGCCTGACTATGGCTACACCTTC
>TRBV6-1|13|TRBJ1-1|NA|once
CASSRRGDTEAFF
TGTGCCAGCAGCAGACGGGGGGACACTGAAGCTTTCTTT
>TRBV30|17|TRBJ1-5|NA|once
CAWSVAGHPYSNQPQHF
TGTGCCTGGAGTGTAGCGGGACACCCATATAGCAATCAGCCCCAGCATTTT
>TRBV2|18|TRBJ1-1|TRBD1|NA
CASTPTDRGPRVGTEAFF
TGTGCCAGCACGCCTACGGACAGGGGGCCCCGGGTAGGCACTGAAGCTTTCTTT
>TRBV7-2|15|TRBJ1-1|NA|NA
CASSSWREDDTEAFF
TGTGCCAGCAGCTCCTGGAGGGAAGACGACACAGAAGCTTTCTTT
>TRBV10-3|12|TRBJ2-7|NA|NA
CAISLDSYEQYF
TGTGCCATCAGCCTGGACAGCTACGAGCAGTACTTC
>TRBV7-6|18|TRBJ1-1|NA|few
CASSQNPTRRVVNTEAFF
TGTGCCAGCAGCCAAAACCCGACCCGACGGGTCGTGAACACTGAAGCTTTCTTT
>TRBV11-2|15|TRBJ2-7|TRBD2|NA
CASSPGTSGPYEQYF
TGTGCCAGCAGCCCCGGGACTAGCGGGCCCTACGAGCAGTACTTC
>TRBV6-1|13|TRBJ2-1|NA|NA
CASYAEGWNEQFF
TGTGCCAGCTATGCCGAGGGTTGGAATGAGCAGTTCTTC
>TRBV7-6|15|TRBJ1-3|NA|NA
CASSLDRSSGNTIYF
TGTGCCAGCAGCTTGGACAGAAGCTCTGGAAACACCATATATTTT
>TRBV7-2|12|TRBJ2-1|TRBD2|once
CASSELAGEQFF
TGTGCCAGCAGCGAATTAGCGGGGGAGCAGTTCTTC
>TRBV19|18|TRBJ1-2|TRBD1|NA
CASRSTGDRGKYGYGYTF
TGTGCCAGTAGGAGTACTGGGGACAGGGGGAAGTATGGCTATGGCTACACCTTC
>TRBV19|18|TRBJ1-1|NA|NA
CASSIRYSKSQVNTEAFF
TGTGCCAGTAGTATAAGGTATAGTAAGAGCCAGGTGAACACTGAAGCTTTCTTT
>TRBV7-9|12|TRBJ2-5|NA|few
CASSSSPETQYF
TGTGCCAGCAGCTCTAGCCCAGAGACCCAGTACTTC
>TRBV5-1|17|TRBJ1-4|TRBD1|once
CASTISPAGGHQGKLFF
TGCGCCAGCACCATATCTCCGGCAGGGGGGCATCAGGGAAAACTGTTTTTT
>TRBV11-1|15|TRBJ2-7|NA|NA
CASSRTSGYSYEQYF
TGTGCCAGCAGCAGGACCTCAGGGTACTCCTACGAGCAGTACTTC
>TRBV6-5|14|TRBJ1-2|NA|NA
CASSYGREGDGYTF
TGTGCCAGCAGTTACGGCAGGGAGGGGGATGGCTACACCTTC
>TRBV6-5|13|TRBJ2-1|TRBD1|NA
CASRTGENNEQFF
TGTGCCAGCAGGACAGGGGAAAACAATGAGCAGTTCTTC
>TRBV15|14|TRBJ1-2|NA|NA
CATSREAGSTGYTF
TGTGCCACCAGCAGAGAGGCAGGGTCTACGGGCTACACCTTC
>TRBV19|13|TRBJ2-1|TRBD2|NA
CASTMGLGNEQFF
TGTGCCAGTACCATGGGACTAGGCAATGAGCAGTTCTTC
>TRBV6-1|15|TRBJ1-2|TRBD1|NA
CASIVGDREIYGYTF
TGTGCCAGCATCGTGGGGGACAGGGAAATCTATGGCTACACCTTC